The sample holds a few counts of the clone carrying this T cell receptor beta chain. Antigen specificity is unknown. Germline values: CDR1 LGHNA, CDR2 YSLEER. Deletions cut 3 bases from V and 1 base from J, with 16 bases between. The CDR3 totals 16 residues. The sample comes from a study of blood T cells in healthy people across ages. At the level of the study: Per two T cells, about one barcoded beta molecule was captured through template switching.

Findings of the study overall: A greater number of naive CD4+ cells and higher diversity distinguished long-lived donors from aged donors.

Then a second PCR, running about 7 to 11 cycles, was carried out with a sample-barcoded 5' primer and a J-beta primer mix. Each of the cDNA molecules was tagged by a template-switch adaptor with 12 random nucleotides. TCRdb fed the 5' RACE reads into MiXCR, producing one record per CDR3 protein. This sample has some 1.5 million distinct CDR3 sequences, with roughly 43% found just once. This chain links TRBV4-3 with TRBJ2-7; tentatively, D is TRBD2 (6 bases). The sequenced sample was blood. This sequence was found in a woman between 18 and 29 years old in good health. The CDR3 loop reads CASSQYRDSLSYEQYF. The CDR3 DNA follows: TGCGCCAGCAGCCAGTATCGGGACTCCCTTTCCTACGAGCAGTACTTC.